This T cell receptor beta chain was documented in a study of PD-L1 blockade in urothelial cancer. Study summary: Males with bladder-origin urothelial cancer constituted about 90% of the 29 patients. The median number of T cells present in blood samples was 141,255.

Time point meaning: peripheral blood 6 weeks after treatment start. Sampling of each patient yielded between 1 and 8 specimens, collected pretreatment and on-treatment. The length of the CDR3 is 16 residues. From germline, CDR1 is SNHLY and CDR2 FYNNEI. J gave up 8 bases and V 3 bases, and 10 bases lay outside the gene matches. Every PCR was spiked with synthetic TCR analog templates. The data were produced by immunoSEQ multiplex PCR, yet TCRdb's version contains in-frame clones alone and is incomplete. The table records 31,000 or so clones, approximately 90% of them present only once. The input for sequencing was PBMCs, taken around atezolizumab (anti-PD-L1) treatment. This chain connects TRBV2 to TRBJ2-3, with 11 nucleotides matching TRBD2. The clonotype originates from a man older than 75 with urothelial cancer. CDR3 DNA: TGTGCCAGCAGTGAGATTAGACTAGCGGGATCGGGTACGCAGTATTTT. Its translation: CASSEIRLAGSGTQYF.